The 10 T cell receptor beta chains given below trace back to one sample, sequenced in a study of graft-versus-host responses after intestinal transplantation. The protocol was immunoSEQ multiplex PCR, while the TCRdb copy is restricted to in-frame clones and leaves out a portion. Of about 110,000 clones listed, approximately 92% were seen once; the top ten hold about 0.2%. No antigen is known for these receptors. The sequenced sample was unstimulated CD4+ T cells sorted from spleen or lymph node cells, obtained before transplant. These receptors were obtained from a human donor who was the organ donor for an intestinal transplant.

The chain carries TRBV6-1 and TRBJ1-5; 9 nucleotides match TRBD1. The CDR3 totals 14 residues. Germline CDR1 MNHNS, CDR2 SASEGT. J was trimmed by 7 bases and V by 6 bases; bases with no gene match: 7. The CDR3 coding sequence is TGTGCCAGCAGAGAAACAGGGGGCGGGCAGCCCCAGCATTTT. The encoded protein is CASRETGGGQPQHF.

This CDR3 is CSVSPGQGPGYTF. CDR3 nucleotides: TGCAGCGTTTCTCCGGGACAGGGGCCTGGCTACACCTTC. V is TRBV29-1 and J is TRBJ1-2, with TRBD1 matching 10 bases. Germline V gene sequence: CDR1 SQVTM, CDR2 ANQGSEA. This CDR3 spans 13 amino acids. V trimming: 5 bases; J trimming: 7 bases; junction bases outside the gene matches: 7.

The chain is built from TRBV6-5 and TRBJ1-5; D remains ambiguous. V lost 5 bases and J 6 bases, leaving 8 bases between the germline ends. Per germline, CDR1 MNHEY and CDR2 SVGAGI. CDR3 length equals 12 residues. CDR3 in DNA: TGTGCCAGCAGTGAAAGGACTCAGCCCCAGCATTTT. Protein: CASSERTQPQHF.

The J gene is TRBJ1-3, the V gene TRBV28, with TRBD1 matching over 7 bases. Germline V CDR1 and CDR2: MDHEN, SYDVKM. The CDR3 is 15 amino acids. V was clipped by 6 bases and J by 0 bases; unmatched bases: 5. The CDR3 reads CASRETGASGNTIYF. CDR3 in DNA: TGTGCCAGCAGAGAAACAGGGGCCTCTGGAAACACCATATATTTT.

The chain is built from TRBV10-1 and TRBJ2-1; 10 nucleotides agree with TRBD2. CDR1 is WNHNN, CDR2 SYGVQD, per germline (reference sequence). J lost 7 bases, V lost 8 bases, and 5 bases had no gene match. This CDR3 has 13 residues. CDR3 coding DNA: TGCGCCAGCTCTAGCGGGAGCAAGAATGAGCAGTTCTTC. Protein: CASSSGSKNEQFF.

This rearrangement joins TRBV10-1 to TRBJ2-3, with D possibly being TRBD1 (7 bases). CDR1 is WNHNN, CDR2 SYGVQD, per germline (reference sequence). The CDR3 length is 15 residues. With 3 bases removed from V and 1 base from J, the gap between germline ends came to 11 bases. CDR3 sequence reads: CASSDGGGRTDTQYF. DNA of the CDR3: TGCGCCAGCAGTGATGGAGGGGGCCGCACAGATACGCAGTATTTT.

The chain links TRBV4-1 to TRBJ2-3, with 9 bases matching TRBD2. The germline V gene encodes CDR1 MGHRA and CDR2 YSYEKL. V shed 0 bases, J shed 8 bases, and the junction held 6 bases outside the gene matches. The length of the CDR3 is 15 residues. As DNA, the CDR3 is TGCGCCAGCAGCCAAGAAGGGACTAGCTCCGGTACGCAGTATTTT. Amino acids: CASSQEGTSSGTQYF.

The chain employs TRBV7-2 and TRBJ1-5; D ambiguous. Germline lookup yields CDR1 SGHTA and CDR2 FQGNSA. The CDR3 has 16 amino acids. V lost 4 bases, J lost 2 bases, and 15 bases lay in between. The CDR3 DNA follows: TGTGCCAGCAGCTATTGGGTCCCGTTCGGCAATCAGCCCCAGCATTTT. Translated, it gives CASSYWVPFGNQPQHF.

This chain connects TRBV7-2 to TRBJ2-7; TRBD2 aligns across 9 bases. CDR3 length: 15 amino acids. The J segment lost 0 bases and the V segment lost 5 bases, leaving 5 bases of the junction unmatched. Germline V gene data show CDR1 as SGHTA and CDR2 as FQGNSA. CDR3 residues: CASSRTSDRSYEQYF. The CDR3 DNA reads TGTGCCAGCAGCCGGACTAGCGATCGCTCCTACGAGCAGTACTTC.

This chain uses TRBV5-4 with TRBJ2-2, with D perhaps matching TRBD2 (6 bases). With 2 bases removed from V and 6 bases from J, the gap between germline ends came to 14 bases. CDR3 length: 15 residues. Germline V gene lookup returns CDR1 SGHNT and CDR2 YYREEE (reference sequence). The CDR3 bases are TGTGCCAGCAGCTTTGGGCCTAGCGCGTCCGGGGAGCTGTTTTTT. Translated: CASSFGPSASGELFF.